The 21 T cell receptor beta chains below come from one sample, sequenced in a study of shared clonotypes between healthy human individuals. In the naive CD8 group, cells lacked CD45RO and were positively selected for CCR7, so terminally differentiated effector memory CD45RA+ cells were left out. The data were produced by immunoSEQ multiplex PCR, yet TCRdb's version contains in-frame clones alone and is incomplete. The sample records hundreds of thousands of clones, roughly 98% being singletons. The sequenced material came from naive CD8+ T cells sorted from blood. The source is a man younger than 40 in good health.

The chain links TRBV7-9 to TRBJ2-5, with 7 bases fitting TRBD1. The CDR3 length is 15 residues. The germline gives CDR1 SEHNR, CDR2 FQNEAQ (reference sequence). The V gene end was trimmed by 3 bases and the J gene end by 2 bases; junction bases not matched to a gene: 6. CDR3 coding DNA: TGTGCCAGCAGCTTCTACAGGGGTGATCAAGAGACCCAGTACTTC. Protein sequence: CASSFYRGDQETQYF.

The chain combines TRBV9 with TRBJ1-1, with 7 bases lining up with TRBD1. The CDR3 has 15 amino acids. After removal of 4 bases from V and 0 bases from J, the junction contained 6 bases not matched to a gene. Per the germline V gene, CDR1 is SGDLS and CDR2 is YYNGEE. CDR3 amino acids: CASSPEGTVNTEAFF. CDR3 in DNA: TGTGCCAGCAGCCCAGAAGGGACAGTGAACACTGAAGCTTTCTTT.

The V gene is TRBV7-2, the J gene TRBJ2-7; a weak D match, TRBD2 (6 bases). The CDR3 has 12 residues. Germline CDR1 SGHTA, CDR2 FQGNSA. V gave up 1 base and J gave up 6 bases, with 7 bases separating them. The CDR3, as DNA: TGTGCCAGCAGCTTAGGCGGGATCGAGCAGTACTTC. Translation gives CASSLGGIEQYF.

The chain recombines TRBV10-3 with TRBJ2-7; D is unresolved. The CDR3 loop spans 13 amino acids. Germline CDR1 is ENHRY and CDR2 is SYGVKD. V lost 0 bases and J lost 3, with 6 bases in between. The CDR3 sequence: CAISESLSYEQYF. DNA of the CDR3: TGTGCCATCAGTGAGTCTTTAAGCTACGAGCAGTACTTC.

The CDR3: CASSSGTRGDIQYF. CDR3 nucleotides: TGTGCCAGCAGCTCCGGGACTAGAGGGGACATTCAGTACTTC. The chain joins TRBV7-3 to TRBJ2-4; 8 bases align to TRBD2. V was clipped by 4 bases and J by 8 bases; unmatched bases: 7. CDR1 and CDR2 (germline): SGHTA, FQGTGA. The CDR3 consists of 14 residues.

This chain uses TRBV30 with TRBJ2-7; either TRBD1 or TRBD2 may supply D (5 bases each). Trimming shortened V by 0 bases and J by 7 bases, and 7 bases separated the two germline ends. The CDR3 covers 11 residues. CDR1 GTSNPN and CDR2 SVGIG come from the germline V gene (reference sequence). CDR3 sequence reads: CAWSVGEEQYF. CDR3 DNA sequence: TGTGCCTGGAGTGTGGGGGAAGAGCAGTACTTC.

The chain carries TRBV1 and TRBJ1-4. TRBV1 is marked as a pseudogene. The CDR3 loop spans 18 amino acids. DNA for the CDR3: TGCACCAGCAGCCAAGGAACGGTGCGCGGACCTAATAATGAAAAACTGTTTTTT. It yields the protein CTSSQGTVRGPNNEKLFF.

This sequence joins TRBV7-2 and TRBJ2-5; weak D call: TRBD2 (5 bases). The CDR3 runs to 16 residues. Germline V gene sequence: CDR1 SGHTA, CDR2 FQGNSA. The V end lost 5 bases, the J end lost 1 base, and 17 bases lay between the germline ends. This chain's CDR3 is CASSNVTAVLQETQYF. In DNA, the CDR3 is TGTGCCAGCAGCAATGTCACAGCGGTACTCCAAGAGACCCAGTACTTC.

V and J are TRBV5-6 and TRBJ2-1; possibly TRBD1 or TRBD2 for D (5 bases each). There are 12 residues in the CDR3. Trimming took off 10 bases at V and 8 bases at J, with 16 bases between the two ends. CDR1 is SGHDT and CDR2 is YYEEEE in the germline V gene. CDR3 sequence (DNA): TGTGCCGGCTCTGGGGGTCGCCATGAGCAGTTCTTC. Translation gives CAGSGGRHEQFF.

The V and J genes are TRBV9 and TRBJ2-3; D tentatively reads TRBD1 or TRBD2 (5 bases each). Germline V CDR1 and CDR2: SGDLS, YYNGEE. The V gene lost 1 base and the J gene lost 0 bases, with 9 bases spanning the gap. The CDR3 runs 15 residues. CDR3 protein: CASSVRGPSTDTQYF. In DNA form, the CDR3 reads TGTGCCAGCAGCGTACGGGGACCTAGCACAGATACGCAGTATTTT.

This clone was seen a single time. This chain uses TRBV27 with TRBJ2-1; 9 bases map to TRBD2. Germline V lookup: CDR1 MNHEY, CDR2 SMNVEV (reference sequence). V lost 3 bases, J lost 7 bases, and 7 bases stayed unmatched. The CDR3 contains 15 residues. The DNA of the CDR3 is TGTGCCAGCAGTTTCCCGGGACTAGCTGCAAATGAGCAGTTCTTC. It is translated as CASSFPGLAANEQFF.

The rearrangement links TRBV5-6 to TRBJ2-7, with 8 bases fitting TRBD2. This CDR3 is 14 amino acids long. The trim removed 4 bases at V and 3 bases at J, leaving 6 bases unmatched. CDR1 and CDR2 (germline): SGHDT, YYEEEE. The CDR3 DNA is TGTGCCAGCAGCCAAGCGGGAGTGAGCTACGAGCAGTACTTC. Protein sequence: CASSQAGVSYEQYF.

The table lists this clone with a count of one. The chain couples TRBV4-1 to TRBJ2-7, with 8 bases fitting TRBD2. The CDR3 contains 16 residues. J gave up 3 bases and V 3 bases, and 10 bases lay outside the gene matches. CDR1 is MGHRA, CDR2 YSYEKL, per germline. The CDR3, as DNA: TGCGCCAGCAGCCAGGAGAGCCTAGCGGGCGGCTACGAGCAGTACTTC. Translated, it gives CASSQESLAGGYEQYF.

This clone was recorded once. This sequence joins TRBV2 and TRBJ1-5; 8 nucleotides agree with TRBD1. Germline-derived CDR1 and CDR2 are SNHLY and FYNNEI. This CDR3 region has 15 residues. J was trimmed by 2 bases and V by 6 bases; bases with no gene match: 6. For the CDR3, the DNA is TGTGCCAGCAGAAGACAGGGGCAAGGCAATCAGCCCCAGCATTTT. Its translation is CASRRQGQGNQPQHF.

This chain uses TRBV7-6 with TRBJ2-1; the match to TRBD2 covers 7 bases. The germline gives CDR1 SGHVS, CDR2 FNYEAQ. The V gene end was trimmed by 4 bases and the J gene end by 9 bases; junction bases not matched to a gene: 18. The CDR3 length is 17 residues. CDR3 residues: CASSSTSSSGLGGEQFF. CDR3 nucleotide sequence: TGTGCCAGCAGCTCCACCAGCTCTAGCGGTCTGGGGGGTGAGCAGTTCTTC.

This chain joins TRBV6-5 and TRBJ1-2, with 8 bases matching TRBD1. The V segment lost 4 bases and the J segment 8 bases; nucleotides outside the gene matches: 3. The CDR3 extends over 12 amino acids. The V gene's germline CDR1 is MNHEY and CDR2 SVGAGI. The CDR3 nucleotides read TGTGCCAGCAGTTTGACAGGGGTCGGCTACACCTTC. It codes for CASSLTGVGYTF.

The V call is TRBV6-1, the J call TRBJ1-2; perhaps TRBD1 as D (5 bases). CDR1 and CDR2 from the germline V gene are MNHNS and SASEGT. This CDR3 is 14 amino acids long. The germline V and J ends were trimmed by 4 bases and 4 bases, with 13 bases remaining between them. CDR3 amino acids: CASSVEETVYGYTF. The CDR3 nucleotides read TGTGCCAGCAGTGTAGAGGAGACAGTCTATGGCTACACCTTC.

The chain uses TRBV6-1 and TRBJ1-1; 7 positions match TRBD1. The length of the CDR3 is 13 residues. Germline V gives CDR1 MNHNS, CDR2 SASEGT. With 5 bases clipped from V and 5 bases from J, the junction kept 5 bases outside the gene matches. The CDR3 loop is CASSRQGWTEAFF. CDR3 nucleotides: TGTGCCAGCAGTAGACAGGGATGGACTGAAGCTTTCTTT.

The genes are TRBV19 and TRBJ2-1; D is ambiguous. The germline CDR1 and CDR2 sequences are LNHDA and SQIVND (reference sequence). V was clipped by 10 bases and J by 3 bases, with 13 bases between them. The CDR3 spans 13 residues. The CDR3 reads CATSGGDYNEQFF. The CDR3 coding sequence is TGTGCCACCTCAGGCGGAGACTACAATGAGCAGTTCTTC.

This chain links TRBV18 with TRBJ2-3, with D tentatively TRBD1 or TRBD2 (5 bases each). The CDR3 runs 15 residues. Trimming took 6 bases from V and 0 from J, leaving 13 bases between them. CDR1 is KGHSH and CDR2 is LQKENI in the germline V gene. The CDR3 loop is CASSPGTPSTDTQYF. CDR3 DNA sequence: TGTGCCAGCTCTCCCGGGACCCCTAGCACAGATACGCAGTATTTT.

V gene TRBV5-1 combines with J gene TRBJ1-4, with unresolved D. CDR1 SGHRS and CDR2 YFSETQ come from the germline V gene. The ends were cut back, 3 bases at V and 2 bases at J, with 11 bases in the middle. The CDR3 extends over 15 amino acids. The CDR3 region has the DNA TGCGCCAGCAGCTCAGAGGGAGGTACTAATGAAAAACTGTTTTTT. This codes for CASSSEGGTNEKLFF.